The 2 T cell receptor beta chains given below trace back to one sample, sequenced in a study of patients and donors after allogeneic stem cell transplantation (dated by TCRdb to 2020 to 2022). The library was prepared using RT-PCR. Sequencing relied on a NextSeq 550. TCRdb ran its own pipeline on the public reads, namely fastp trimming at Q25 and MiXCR clone calling, and kept in-frame beta chains. Each entry is one CDR3 protein sequence, shown with its most common DNA and genes. The sample table lists approximately 37,000 distinct CDR3 sequences, more than 30% of them with a count of one. Of the sample, 72% is held by the ten largest clones. Sequencing was done on a sample of blood, either unsorted or a sorted T cell fraction (not recorded which). The receptors here all came from a human donor who was either an allogeneic HSCT recipient or a stem cell or donor lymphocyte infusion donor (not recorded which). It is not recorded whose cells these are; they may come from a transplant donor.

The rearrangement links TRBV9 to TRBJ2-1; 11 nucleotides agree with TRBD2. The CDR3 has 15 residues. CDR1 is SGDLS and CDR2 is YYNGEE in the germline V gene. V gave up 4 bases and J gave up 5 bases; unmatched junction bases: 5. CDR3 in DNA: TGTGCCAGCAGCCAGACTAGCGGGATTCACAATGAGCAGTTCTTC. Translation: CASSQTSGIHNEQFF.

The genes are TRBV4-3 and TRBJ2-1; D is possibly TRBD1 (6 bases). The CDR3 loop spans 15 amino acids. Germline V gives CDR1 LGHNA, CDR2 YSLEER. Between the trimmed V and J ends, which lost 1 base and 9 bases, there was a span of 16 bases. Here the CDR3 reads CASSQGGWGLVEQFF. In DNA, the CDR3 is TGCGCCAGCAGCCAAGGGGGATGGGGGCTTGTTGAGCAGTTCTTC.